This T cell receptor (beta chain) was documented in a study of tumor and adjacent non-tumor tissue in lung cancer. Study-wide context: Aged about 30 to 76 years, patients included roughly eleven men and a handful of women with stage I to III disease. Each sample yielded 3.9 million or so productive TCRbeta reads on average.

The CDR3 consists of 12 residues. The V gene's germline CDR1 is MDHEN and CDR2 SYDVKM. The template was RNA from unsorted bulk tissue. This non-tumor lung sample came from over 3 cm beyond the tumor edge. Three rounds of nested PCR, following a modified ARM-PCR protocol, produced the TCRbeta library. TCRdb ran MiXCR on the multiplex PCR reads and lists one entry per CDR3 protein. The data contain almost 75,000 distinct CDR3 sequences, around 70% of them singletons. For this clonotype: One end of the junction is discordant with germline, which a read error may explain.

This receptor was identified in a woman between 45 and 65 years old with non-small cell lung cancer. This chain links TRBV28 with TRBJ1-2; D call uncertain. Material for sequencing was distant non-tumor lung tissue. CDR3 nucleotides: TGTGCCAGCAGGAAGGTTTACTATGGCTACACATTC. Protein sequence: CASRKVYYGYTF.